These 24 T cell receptor beta chains came from one sample sequenced in a study of response to subunit inactivated influenza vaccine. TCRdb recomputed calls from the RT-PCR reads with MiXCR, one row per CDR3 protein. The data show some 500,000 distinct CDR3 sequences, approximately 16% seen once. Sequencing used CD4+ T cells sorted from PBMCs, obtained about 23 months after vaccination. The receptors come from a man aged 50-75 years who received an inactivated influenza vaccine.

This chain connects TRBV10-3 to TRBJ2-2, with D perhaps given as TRBD1 or TRBD2 (5 bases each). The length of the CDR3 is 15 residues. Germline V gives CDR1 ENHRY, CDR2 SYGVKD. The germline V and J ends were trimmed by 4 bases and 0 bases, with 9 bases remaining between them. CDR3 loop: CAISGLGPNTGELFF. The CDR3, as DNA: TGTGCCATCAGTGGTCTGGGACCGAACACCGGGGAGCTGTTTTTT.

This clonotype was seen a few times. V gene TRBV7-2 combines with J gene TRBJ1-1, with D possibly matching TRBD1 (6 bases). V was pared by 4 bases and J by 4 bases, with 13 bases between. CDR3 length: 14 residues. CDR1 is SGHTA, CDR2 FQGNSA, per germline. The CDR3 DNA sequence: TGTGCCAGCAGCTATTACAGGGTGATCACTGAAGCTTTCTTT. Protein product: CASSYYRVITEAFF.

The chain employs TRBV6-1 and TRBJ1-1; the D gene is possibly TRBD1 (5 bases). V was pared by 10 bases and J by 3 bases, with 18 bases between. Germline CDR1 is MNHNS and CDR2 is SASEGT. The CDR3 has 14 amino acids. This CDR3 is CATTGPIQDTEAFF. The CDR3 bases are TGTGCCACCACGGGGCCGATTCAGGACACTGAAGCTTTCTTT.

The chain joins TRBV28 to TRBJ2-3; TRBD2 agrees at 13 bases. Trimming cost V 6 bases and J 2 bases; bases outside gene matches: 8. CDR3 length: 17 amino acids. Germline-derived CDR1 and CDR2 are MDHEN and SYDVKM. The CDR3 nucleotides are TGTGCCAGCAGCTCTATGGGACTAGCGGGGACCACAGATACGCAGTATTTT. Translation gives CASSSMGLAGTTDTQYF. Together with reference TRBV28 and TRBJ2-3, the CDR3 gives the full variable domain: DVKVTQSSRYLVKRTGEKVFLECVQDMDHENMFWYRQDPGLGLRLIYFSYDVKMKEKGDIPEGYSVSREKKERFSLILESASTNQTSMYLCASSSMGLAGTTDTQYFGPGTRLTVL.

The chain is built from TRBV28 and TRBJ2-7; TRBD2 matches 8 bases. Germline CDR1 reads MDHEN; CDR2 reads SYDVKM. The CDR3 consists of 13 residues. The CDR3 bases are TGTAGTTCGGCGGGGGGTCCCACCTACGAGCAGTACTTC. Protein: CSSAGGPTYEQYF.

This clonotype was detected only a few times. The chain uses TRBV14 and TRBJ2-5; unclear D gene. The germline V gene has CDR1 SGHDN and CDR2 FVKESK. The CDR3 runs 15 residues. Trimming left V 0 bases short and J 5 bases short, with 13 bases between. The CDR3 loop reads CASSQELKEIETQYF. DNA of the CDR3: TGTGCCAGCAGCCAAGAATTGAAGGAAATTGAGACCCAGTACTTC.

This clonotype was seen at least ten times. V is TRBV4-1 and J is TRBJ1-3; a possible D gene is TRBD1 (5 bases). The CDR3 runs to 16 residues. The V gene lost 0 bases and the J gene lost 0 bases, with 9 bases spanning the gap. The germline V gene encodes CDR1 MGHRA and CDR2 YSYEKL. The CDR3: CASSQEGPYSGNTIYF. The CDR3 DNA sequence: TGCGCCAGCAGCCAAGAGGGACCTTACTCTGGAAACACCATATATTTT.

This clonotype was observed a few times. The gene calls are TRBV29-1 and TRBJ2-5; maybe TRBD1 (8 bases). Trimming took 7 bases from V and 5 from J, leaving 17 bases between them. This CDR3 comprises 13 residues. Germline values: CDR1 SQVTM, CDR2 ANQGSEA. The DNA for the CDR3 is TGCAGCGCCTACAGGGGGGGCGGTGAGACCCAGTACTTC. This translates into CSAYRGGGETQYF. The full variable domain, in which reference TRBV29-1 and TRBJ2-5 provide the parts outside the CDR3, is SAVISQKPSRDICQRGTSLTIQCQVDSQVTMMFWYRQQPGQSLTLIATANQGSEATYESGFVIDKFPISRPNLTFSTLTVSNMSPEDSSIYLCSAYRGGGETQYFGPGTRLLVL.

This chain links TRBV20-1 with TRBJ2-7; D is unresolved. This CDR3 has 13 residues. The germline V and J ends were trimmed by 6 bases and 2 bases, with 14 bases remaining between them. Germline CDR1 reads DFQATT; CDR2 reads SNEGSKA (reference sequence). The CDR3 DNA is TGCAGTGCGCGCCGGAGATCTGCCTACGAGCAGTACTTC. Its protein product is CSARRRSAYEQYF.

This clonotype was counted between two and nine times. The V call is TRBV4-1, the J call TRBJ1-2, with D unresolved. CDR3 length: 13 residues. Trimming pared 0 bases from V and 4 bases from J, leaving 6 bases between. Germline V gene sequence: CDR1 MGHRA, CDR2 YSYEKL. CDR3 sequence: CASSQDRFYGYTF. CDR3 DNA: TGCGCCAGCAGCCAAGACAGGTTCTATGGCTACACCTTC.

This chain joins TRBV12-3 or TRBV12-4 and TRBJ2-1; 14 bases match TRBD2. The CDR3 is made up of 14 amino acids. Germline trimming cut 8 bases from V and 9 bases from J; bases unmatched to any gene: 6. For the CDR3, the DNA is TGTGCCAGCGGGACTAGCGGGAGAAGAATTGAGCAGTTCTTC. Translating it yields CASGTSGRRIEQFF.

In this sample, this clonotype turned up a few times. The chain uses TRBV3-1 and TRBJ1-2; D gene uncertain. The CDR3 contains 15 residues. CDR1 is LGHDT, CDR2 YNNKEL, per germline (reference sequence). The ends were cut back, 0 bases at V and 4 bases at J, with 12 bases in the middle. The CDR3: CASSQDDPGGYGYTF. CDR3 nucleotide sequence: TGTGCCAGCAGCCAAGATGATCCGGGTGGCTATGGCTACACCTTC.

The V and J genes are TRBV9 and TRBJ1-6; TRBD1 aligns across 7 bases. This CDR3 has 16 residues. The germline V gene encodes CDR1 SGDLS and CDR2 YYNGEE. V gave up 4 bases and J gave up 8 bases; unmatched junction bases: 12. The DNA for the CDR3 is TGTGCCAGCAGCCCTTCAGTCTTAGGGGGCGATTCACCCCTCCACTTT. As protein: CASSPSVLGGDSPLHF.

The genes are TRBV20-1 and TRBJ2-1; no definite D call. Germline CDR1 and CDR2: DFQATT and SNEGSKA (reference sequence). This CDR3 has 11 amino acids. Trimming cost V 6 bases and J 7 bases, with 10 bases left between them. The CDR3 region is CSARTYNEQFF. The CDR3 nucleotides are TGCAGTGCCCGAACATATAATGAGCAGTTCTTC.

This clonotype was observed a handful of times. The chain employs TRBV6-2 or TRBV6-3 and TRBJ2-7; 9 positions agree with TRBD1. V lost 7 bases and J lost 5; bases outside the gene matches: 9. This CDR3 comprises 14 residues. Germline-derived CDR1 and CDR2 are MNHEY and SVGEGT. The CDR3 region has the DNA TGTGCCAGCATTCCCGGGACAGGGACCCACGAGCAGTACTTC. Amino acid sequence: CASIPGTGTHEQYF.

The gene calls are TRBV12-3 or TRBV12-4 and TRBJ1-1; D remains ambiguous. This CDR3 contains 12 residues. Trimming pared 2 bases from V and 11 bases from J, leaving 12 bases between. CDR3 loop: CASSLRPIQAFF. The CDR3 region has the DNA TGTGCCAGCAGTTTAAGGCCCATTCAGGCTTTCTTT.

CDR3 amino acids: CASSINVLVNTGELFF. As DNA, the CDR3 is TGTGCCAGTAGTATAAACGTCCTAGTGAACACCGGGGAGCTGTTTTTT. The V call is TRBV19, the J call TRBJ2-2; D is uncertain. Trimming cost V 2 bases and J 1 base, with 11 bases left between them. Germline V gene data show CDR1 as LNHDA and CDR2 as SQIVND (reference sequence). The length of the CDR3 is 16 residues.

This clonotype came up many times. This chain links TRBV7-2 with TRBJ2-5; TRBD2 matches at 8 bases. Per the germline V gene, CDR1 is SGHTA and CDR2 is FQGNSA. The junction had 10 bases not matched to a gene; V was cut back by 5 bases and J by 2 bases. The CDR3 is made up of 16 amino acids. The CDR3 DNA is TGTGCCAGCAGCATATTTGCGGGAGGTGGACAAGAGACCCAGTACTTC. It is translated as CASSIFAGGGQETQYF.

This clonotype was observed at least ten times. The rearrangement links TRBV14 to TRBJ2-7; no clear D gene. In germline, CDR1 is SGHDN, CDR2 FVKESK. V gave up 1 base and J gave up 6 bases, with 4 bases separating them. CDR3 length: 11 amino acids. CDR3 in DNA: TGTGCCAGCAGCCAAGGGGTCGAGCAGTACTTC. Residues: CASSQGVEQYF. The full variable domain, completed using reference TRBV14 and TRBJ2-7, is EAGVTQFPSHSVIEKGQTVTLRCDPISGHDNLYWYRRVMGKEIKFLLHFVKESKQDESGMPNNRFLAERTGGTYSTLKVQPAELEDSGVYFCASSQGVEQYFGPGTRLTVT.

The chain carries TRBV10-3 and TRBJ1-4; 8 nucleotides agree with TRBD1. Germline V gene lookup returns CDR1 ENHRY and CDR2 SYGVKD. The V gene end was trimmed by 6 bases and the J gene end by 5 bases; junction bases not matched to a gene: 8. This CDR3 is built from 15 residues. The CDR3 here is CAIRNAGQANEKLFF. CDR3 bases: TGTGCCATCAGAAACGCGGGACAGGCGAATGAAAAACTGTTTTTT.

This clonotype was recorded a few times. The DNA for the CDR3 is TGTGCCAGCTCAAGTCTTCAGGGGCGTCAAGAGACCCAGTACTTC. Translation gives CASSSLQGRQETQYF. This sequence joins TRBV18 and TRBJ2-5; D might be TRBD1 (6 bases). This CDR3 is built from 15 residues. Between the trimmed V and J ends, which lost 5 bases and 2 bases, there was a span of 15 bases. The germline V gene has CDR1 KGHSH and CDR2 LQKENI.

In this sample, this clonotype turned up a few times. The chain combines TRBV3-1 with TRBJ2-3; 9 bases fit TRBD2. The V gene's germline CDR1 is LGHDT and CDR2 YNNKEL (reference sequence). The length of the CDR3 is 16 residues. Losses at the gene ends were 1 base for V and 0 bases for J; bases not matched to a gene: 2. The CDR3 coding sequence is TGTGCCAGCAGCCAAGGGACTAGCGTTAGCACAGATACGCAGTATTTT. This codes for CASSQGTSVSTDTQYF.

This clonotype was observed a few times. This sequence joins TRBV6-1 and TRBJ2-7, with D possibly matching TRBD1 (5 bases). Germline lookup yields CDR1 MNHNS and CDR2 SASEGT. The CDR3 consists of 14 residues. Trimming removed 5 bases from V and 1 base from J, with 12 bases in between. The DNA of the CDR3 is TGTGCCAGCAGTCCACCGACAGATTCCTACGAGCAGTACTTC. Translated, it gives CASSPPTDSYEQYF.

This clonotype was detected only a few times. The chain links TRBV28 to TRBJ1-2; D possibly corresponds to TRBD1 (6 bases). The V end was cut by 2 bases, the J end by 0 bases, with 10 bases between. Germline V CDR1 and CDR2: MDHEN, SYDVKM. This CDR3 has 15 amino acids. The CDR3 region has the DNA TGTGCCAGCAGTTTAGTACAGGGAACTAACTATGGCTACACCTTC. Translated: CASSLVQGTNYGYTF.